A single T cell receptor (beta chain) is shown here with its context. Antigen: not known. The germline V gene has CDR1 WSHSY and CDR2 SAAADI. V lost 6 bases and J lost 4, with 15 bases in between. The CDR3 is 14 residues long. Researchers took RNA transcripts and amplified the TCR beta CDR3 regions from them. HTBI primers drove first-round RT-PCR of the TCR CDR3. MiXCR, run by TCRdb on the multiplex PCR reads, gives a single entry per CDR3 protein. The sample consists of 750,000 to 900,000 distinct CDR3 sequences, around 38% of them appearing once. If no ophthalmopathy progression occurred within 18 months, Graves' hyperthyroidism was stable. Not enrolled were patients with uncontrolled infection, other autoimmune disease, pregnancy or lactation. These data originate in a study of T cells in Graves' hyperthyroidism and ophthalmopathy. Notes on the study in general: In the blood, most expanded thyroid clonotypes above 0.001 appeared as well. Ophthalmopathy was distinguished from stable hyperthyroidism by 13 V-J signatures.

The sequencing input was blood. The clonotype comes from a man between 18 and 29 years old with Graves' hyperthyroidism. This chain links TRBV10-2 with TRBJ2-5, with D perhaps given as TRBD1 or TRBD2 (5 bases each). CDR3 loop: CASRPMLGTETQYF. The CDR3 DNA follows: TGCGCCAGCAGACCGATGCTAGGGACAGAGACCCAGTACTTC.